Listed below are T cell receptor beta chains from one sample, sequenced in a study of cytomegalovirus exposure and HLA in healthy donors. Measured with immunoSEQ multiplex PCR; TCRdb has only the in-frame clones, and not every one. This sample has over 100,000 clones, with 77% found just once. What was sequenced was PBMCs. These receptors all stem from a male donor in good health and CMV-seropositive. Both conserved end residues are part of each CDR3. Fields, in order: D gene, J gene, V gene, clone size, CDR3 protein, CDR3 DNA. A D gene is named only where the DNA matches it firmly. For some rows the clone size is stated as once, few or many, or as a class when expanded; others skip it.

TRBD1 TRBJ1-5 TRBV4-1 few CASSQPDRGNGQPQHF TGCGCCAGCAGCCAACCCGACAGGGGCAACGGGCAGCCCCAGCATTTT
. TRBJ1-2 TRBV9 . CASSTRGQNYGYTF TGTGCCAGCAGCACGAGAGGACAGAACTATGGCTACACCTTC
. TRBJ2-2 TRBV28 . CASSLRRENTGELFF TGTGCCAGCAGTTTACGCAGGGAGAACACCGGGGAGCTGTTTTTT
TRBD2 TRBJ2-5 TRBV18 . CASSLSSSGEETQYF TGTGCCAGCTCCCTCTCCTCTAGCGGGGAAGAGACCCAGTACTTC
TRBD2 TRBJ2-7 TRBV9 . CASSVAGASGNEQYF TGTGCCAGCAGCGTAGCTGGGGCTAGCGGGAACGAGCAGTACTTC
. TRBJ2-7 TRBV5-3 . CARSFDRCSYEQYF TGTGCCAGAAGCTTTGACAGGTGCTCCTACGAGCAGTACTTC
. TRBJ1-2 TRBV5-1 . CASRNPTRGVADVYTF TGCGCCAGCAGGAACCCAACACGGGGAGTGGCTGATGTCTACACCTTC
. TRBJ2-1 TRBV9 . CASSVGPGHVNEQFF TGTGCCAGCAGCGTAGGTCCGGGACACGTCAATGAGCAGTTCTTC
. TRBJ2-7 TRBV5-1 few CASSFRAGPYEQYF TGCGCCAGCAGCTTTAGGGCAGGGCCATACGAGCAGTACTTC
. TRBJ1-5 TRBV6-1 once CASSWGSGNQPQHF TGTGCCAGCTCCTGGGGCTCGGGCAATCAGCCCCAGCATTTT
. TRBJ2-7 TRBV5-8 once CASSPNPGTPTYEQYF TGTGCCAGCAGCCCTAACCCCGGGACACCTACCTACGAGCAGTACTTC
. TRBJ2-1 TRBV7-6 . CASSFRDTEQFF TGTGCCAGCAGCTTCCGGGACACTGAGCAGTTCTTC